This TCR beta chain derives from a study of CD8 T cells in ankylosing spondylitis. Study-level findings and limits: Significant enrichment of disease-linked clones was reported in matched ankylosing spondylitis synovial fluid. Within ankylosing spondylitis blood, a TCR beta motif made up of several highly homologous variants appeared to be characteristic.

For TCR beta, libraries came from quantitative 5'-RACE with molecular barcodes. In TCRdb, the 5' RACE reads were re-called with MiXCR into one record per CDR3 protein. The sample carries approximately 250,000 distinct CDR3 sequences, around 32% recorded once. This clonotype turned up a few times. The antigen is not known. Germline values: CDR1 DFQATT, CDR2 SNEGSKA (reference sequence). V was clipped by 3 bases and J by 3 bases; unmatched bases: 6. The CDR3 is made up of 14 amino acids. This TCR derives from a male donor with ankylosing spondylitis or in good health (not recorded which). This chain uses TRBV20-1 with TRBJ2-7; 9 bases match TRBD2. The sample was blood, either unsorted or a sorted T cell fraction (not recorded which). CDR3 coding DNA: TGCAGTGCTAGGAGGGCTAGCGGGGACTACGAGCAGTACTTC. This sequence encodes CSARRASGDYEQYF.